The 32 T cell receptor beta chains below were found in one sample sequenced in a study of blood T cell repertoires in COVID-19. Profiling relied on immunoSEQ multiplex PCR, and the TCRdb table lists in-frame clones only, not all of them. The sample lists 100,000 to 150,000 clones, about 70% occurring once. Sequenced sample: peripheral blood. All receptors derive from a man in his fifties or sixties with acute or convalescent COVID-19.

The V gene is TRBV30, the J gene TRBJ2-7; 12 nucleotides line up with TRBD2. This CDR3 region has 14 residues. Germline lookup yields CDR1 GTSNPN and CDR2 SVGIG (reference sequence). Unmatched junction bases numbered 4, after V lost 4 bases and J lost 3 bases. The CDR3 loop is CAWKTSGGNYEQYF. DNA for the CDR3: TGTGCCTGGAAGACTAGCGGGGGAAACTACGAGCAGTACTTC. The full variable domain, rest sourced from reference TRBV30 and TRBJ2-7, is SQTIHQWPATLVQPVGSPLSLECTVEGTSNPNLYWYRQAAGRGLQLLFYSVGIGQISSEVPQNLSASRPQDRQFILSSKKLLLSDSGFYLCAWKTSGGNYEQYFGPGTRLTVT.

This clone was counted only a few times. The chain combines TRBV10-1 with TRBJ1-1, with a possible D match to TRBD1 (5 bases). Per the germline V gene, CDR1 is WNHNN and CDR2 is SYGVQD (reference sequence). This CDR3 is built from 12 residues. With 9 bases removed from V and 5 bases from J, the gap between germline ends came to 13 bases. This chain's CDR3 is CARRGGVTEAFF. The CDR3 DNA sequence: TGCGCCAGGAGGGGAGGTGTAACTGAAGCTTTCTTT.

This rearrangement joins TRBV5-1 to TRBJ1-2, with 9 bases matching TRBD1. CDR1 and CDR2 from the germline V gene are SGHRS and YFSETQ. Germline trimming cut 0 bases from V and 4 bases from J; bases unmatched to any gene: 10. This CDR3 is built from 17 residues. For the CDR3, the DNA is TGCGCCAGCAGCTTGGTGGGCCGAGGACAGGGGATCTATGGCTACACCTTC. Amino acid sequence: CASSLVGRGQGIYGYTF.

This clone was seen a single time. The chain has TRBV10-1 and TRBJ1-1, with 8 positions matching TRBD1. With 11 bases clipped from V and 4 bases from J, the junction kept 9 bases outside the gene matches. The CDR3 is 13 residues long. Germline V gene data show CDR1 as WNHNN and CDR2 as SYGVQD (reference sequence). The chain's CDR3 is CARPQGASTEAFF. The CDR3, as DNA: TGCGCCCGACCGCAGGGGGCAAGCACTGAAGCTTTCTTT.

In this sample, this clone turned up a few times. The chain is built from TRBV19 and TRBJ2-1; 12 nucleotides match TRBD1. This CDR3 spans 17 amino acids. The ends lost 5 bases at V and 2 bases at J; junction bases unmatched: 7. CDR1 is LNHDA, CDR2 SQIVND, per germline (reference sequence). The CDR3 nucleotides read TGTGCCAGTAGTCGCAGGGGACAGGGGGCAGCCTACAATGAGCAGTTCTTC. Its protein is CASSRRGQGAAYNEQFF.

The chain combines TRBV9 with TRBJ2-3; TRBD2 is a possible D gene (5 bases). V was shortened by 4 bases and J by 5 bases, with 20 bases between the two germline ends. Germline CDR1 reads SGDLS; CDR2 reads YYNGEE. There are 16 residues in the CDR3. This chain's CDR3 is CASSPFASGNGDTQYF. The CDR3 DNA reads TGTGCCAGCAGCCCCTTTGCAAGCGGAAATGGAGATACGCAGTATTTT.

V is TRBV3-1 (or the pseudogene TRBV3-2) and J is TRBJ2-5; 8 positions match TRBD2. J was trimmed by 5 bases and V by 4 bases; bases with no gene match: 12. The CDR3 length is 16 residues. Germline V gene sequence: CDR1 LGHDT, CDR2 YNNKEL (reference sequence). The DNA for the CDR3 is TGTGCCAGCAGCCGTGGGACTAGTTGGGGCCTGGAGACCCAGTACTTC. Its translation is CASSRGTSWGLETQYF.

The chain couples TRBV6-1 to TRBJ1-1; 8 nucleotides align to TRBD1. CDR1 is MNHNS, CDR2 SASEGT, per germline. There are 16 residues in the CDR3. V dropped 3 bases and J dropped 6; count of bases not matched to a gene: 12. The CDR3, as DNA: TGTGCCAGCAGTGATTGGGGACTCGGACAGGGCGCTGAAGCTTTCTTT. Its protein is CASSDWGLGQGAEAFF.

In its sample, this clone was seen once. The chain uses TRBV2 and TRBJ1-1; D remains unclear. The CDR3 has 13 amino acids. Trimming removed 4 bases from V and 7 bases from J, with 13 bases in between. Germline loops: CDR1 SNHLY, CDR2 FYNNEI. The CDR3 loop is CASSAGQPGEAFF. CDR3 DNA sequence: TGTGCCAGCAGTGCCGGCCAGCCAGGTGAAGCTTTCTTT.

This clone has a single count. J is TRBJ2-7 and V is TRBV11-2, with D possibly TRBD2 on 6 matching bases. Germline-derived CDR1 and CDR2 are SGHAT and FQNNGV. V dropped 5 bases and J dropped 5 bases, with 16 bases sitting between them. This CDR3 has 14 amino acids. CDR3 region: CASSQPAGFNEQYF. Written as DNA, the CDR3 is TGTGCCAGCAGCCAACCGGCGGGGTTCAACGAGCAGTACTTC.

In its sample, this clone was seen once. This chain links TRBV11-2 with TRBJ2-3; the match to TRBD2 covers 11 bases. This CDR3 is built from 18 residues. Germline V gene data show CDR1 as SGHAT and CDR2 as FQNNGV. The V and J ends lost 5 bases and 2 bases, in that order; junction bases with no gene match: 12. CDR3 in DNA: TGTGCCAGCAGCCTAACTAGCGGGGGCCGAATTTTCACAGATACGCAGTATTTT. It specifies CASSLTSGGRIFTDTQYF.

The chain has TRBV27 and TRBJ1-2; 8 nucleotides align to TRBD1. The germline gives CDR1 MNHEY, CDR2 SMNVEV (reference sequence). Losses at the gene ends were 4 bases for V and 5 bases for J; bases not matched to a gene: 6. The CDR3 is 14 residues long. CDR3 loop: CASSSHDRGYGYTF. The CDR3 bases are TGTGCCAGCAGTTCTCACGACAGGGGATATGGCTACACCTTC.

V usage is TRBV5-6 and J usage is TRBJ2-3, with a weak D call TRBD2 (5 bases). CDR1 is SGHDT and CDR2 is YYEEEE in the germline V gene. Trimming cost V 4 bases and J 0 bases, with 15 bases left between them. This CDR3 has 16 residues. The CDR3 DNA reads TGTGCCAGCAGCAAATACTTACTAGGGAGCACAGATACGCAGTATTTT. It specifies CASSKYLLGSTDTQYF. Supplemented by reference TRBV5-6 and TRBJ2-3, the full variable domain reads DAGVTQSPTHLIKTRGQQVTLRCSPKSGHDTVSWYQQALGQGPQFIFQYYEEEERQRGNFPDRFSGHQFPNYSSELNVNALLLGDSALYLCASSKYLLGSTDTQYFGPGTRLTVL.

CDR3 DNA sequence: TGTGCCAGTAGTATTTCTACCGGACAGGCCAACTCCTACGAGCAGTACTTC. Translation: CASSISTGQANSYEQYF. The chain employs TRBV19 and TRBJ2-7; 7 bases match TRBD1. CDR3 length: 17 amino acids. Trimming cost V 3 bases and J 0 bases; bases outside gene matches: 11. Germline-derived CDR1 and CDR2 are LNHDA and SQIVND (reference sequence).

The V and J genes are TRBV6-1 and TRBJ1-1, with 7 bases identical to TRBD1. Germline-derived CDR1 and CDR2 are MNHNS and SASEGT. The CDR3 is 16 amino acids. J was trimmed by 1 base and V by 3 bases; bases with no gene match: 8. The CDR3 loop reads CASSDRGKGPNTEAFF. Here the CDR3 DNA reads TGTGCCAGCAGTGACAGGGGGAAGGGCCCGAACACTGAAGCTTTCTTT.

The chain joins TRBV7-9 to TRBJ2-1, with D possibly being TRBD2 (5 bases). From germline, CDR1 is SEHNR and CDR2 FQNEAQ (reference sequence). V shed 5 bases and J shed 12 bases, with 14 bases lying between them. CDR3 length equals 12 residues. The DNA for the CDR3 is TGTGCCAGCAGCACTTATGGGGAGACGCAGTTCTTC. Protein: CASSTYGETQFF.

V and J are TRBV19 and TRBJ2-5; 10 bases map to TRBD2. Looked up from germline, CDR1 is LNHDA and CDR2 is SQIVND (reference sequence). V lost 3 bases and J lost 4; bases outside the gene matches: 14. The CDR3 sequence is 18 residues long. The CDR3 bases are TGTGCCAGTAGTATGCGGTTTTCTAGCGGGAGAGTCGGAGAGACCCAGTACTTC. This codes for CASSMRFSSGRVGETQYF.

This clone was recorded once. The chain carries TRBV6-5 and TRBJ2-3; 10 bases map to TRBD2. Germline CDR1 is MNHEY and CDR2 is SVGAGI. V lost 6 bases and J lost 3; bases outside the gene matches: 6. This CDR3 contains 15 residues. The CDR3 sequence is CASRSERGGTDTQYF. In DNA form, the CDR3 reads TGTGCCAGCAGATCTGAGCGGGGGGGGACAGATACGCAGTATTTT.

The chain combines TRBV7-2 with TRBJ1-2; weak D call: TRBD1 (6 bases). Trimming left V 2 bases short and J 4 bases short, with 17 bases between. The CDR3 loop spans 16 amino acids. The germline CDR1 and CDR2 sequences are SGHTA and FQGNSA. CDR3 coding DNA: TGTGCCAGCAGCTTAAATTTTGGGGGGGCACGCTATGGCTACACCTTC. It codes for CASSLNFGGARYGYTF.

V and J are TRBV6-5 and TRBJ1-6, with 7 positions matching TRBD1. The CDR3 totals 13 residues. The V and J ends lost 7 bases and 13 bases, in that order; junction bases with no gene match: 10. CDR1 MNHEY and CDR2 SVGAGI come from the germline V gene. In DNA form, the CDR3 reads TGTGCCAGCAAGGGGACAGCCGATGGCCCCCTCCACTTT. Protein: CASKGTADGPLHF.

V usage is TRBV5-1 and J usage is TRBJ1-1; D is possibly TRBD1 (5 bases). The length of the CDR3 is 14 residues. Germline V gene sequence: CDR1 SGHRS, CDR2 YFSETQ. Deletions cut 0 bases from V and 1 base from J, with 7 bases between. This CDR3 is CASSLAGGNTEAFF. DNA for the CDR3: TGCGCCAGCAGCTTGGCGGGGGGGAACACTGAAGCTTTCTTT.

The rearrangement links TRBV19 to TRBJ2-1; D is unresolved. Germline V gives CDR1 LNHDA, CDR2 SQIVND (reference sequence). The V and J ends lost 5 bases and 6 bases respectively, with 14 bases between them. This CDR3 is 14 amino acids long. For the CDR3, the DNA is TGTGCCAGTAGTCCGTCTGCCAGTTCCAATGAGCAGTTCTTC. Its translation is CASSPSASSNEQFF.

V and J are TRBV16 and TRBJ1-5, with 10 nucleotides matching TRBD1. The CDR3 sequence is 17 residues long. Germline V gives CDR1 KGHSY, CDR2 FQNENV. V lost 3 bases to trimming and J lost 5 bases; unmatched junction nucleotides: 10. The CDR3 protein is CASSHHPSGTGDQPQHF. CDR3 coding DNA: TGTGCCAGCAGCCATCATCCCTCCGGGACAGGGGATCAGCCCCAGCATTTT.

The V and J genes are TRBV25-1 and TRBJ1-6; 8 nucleotides agree with TRBD1. The CDR3 is 14 amino acids. Looked up from germline, CDR1 is MGHDK and CDR2 is SYGVNS. J was trimmed by 10 bases and V by 5 bases; bases with no gene match: 7. CDR3 region: CASSTPGGGSPLHF. In nucleotides, the CDR3 is TGTGCCAGCAGTACGCCAGGGGGCGGCTCACCCCTCCACTTT.

This chain uses TRBV3-1 (or the pseudogene TRBV3-2) with TRBJ1-2; 7 nucleotides line up with TRBD1. The V gene end was trimmed by 3 bases and the J gene end by 2 bases; junction bases not matched to a gene: 9. The V gene's germline CDR1 is LGHDT and CDR2 YNNKEL (reference sequence). This CDR3 comprises 16 residues. The CDR3 reads CASSQFTGTENYGYTF. The CDR3 DNA reads TGTGCCAGCAGCCAGTTCACCGGGACAGAAAACTATGGCTACACCTTC.

The chain has TRBV6-6 and TRBJ1-1; the D is unclear. V was trimmed by 2 bases and J by 1 base, leaving 11 bases between them. This CDR3 spans 15 amino acids. Germline V gene sequence: CDR1 MNHNY, CDR2 SVGAGI (reference sequence). CDR3: CASSYGESRNTEAFF. The CDR3 DNA follows: TGTGCCAGCAGTTACGGGGAGAGCCGGAACACTGAAGCTTTCTTT.

The V gene is TRBV3-1 (or the pseudogene TRBV3-2), the J gene TRBJ2-3, with a weak D call TRBD2 (6 bases). The CDR3 loop spans 18 amino acids. CDR1 and CDR2 (germline): LGHDT, YNNKEL (reference sequence). The V end lost 4 bases, the J end lost 3 bases, and 23 bases lay between the germline ends. The CDR3: CASSLQRGLASKTDTQYF. The CDR3, as DNA: TGTGCCAGCAGCCTCCAGAGGGGCCTAGCGAGTAAGACAGATACGCAGTATTTT.

The rearrangement uses TRBV5-1 and TRBJ1-1, with 9 positions matching TRBD1. The germline CDR1 and CDR2 sequences are SGHRS and YFSETQ. CDR3 length equals 14 residues. J was trimmed by 6 bases and V by 4 bases; bases with no gene match: 7. In nucleotides, the CDR3 is TGCGCCAGCAGCCTGGGACAGGGTAGCTCTGAAGCTTTCTTT. Protein product: CASSLGQGSSEAFF.

The chain combines TRBV7-9 with TRBJ2-5, with D tentatively TRBD1 (6 bases). Trimming pared 5 bases from V and 5 bases from J, leaving 15 bases between. Germline V lookup: CDR1 SEHNR, CDR2 FQNEAQ (reference sequence). This CDR3 contains 14 residues. The CDR3 DNA sequence: TGTGCCAGCAGCCAAAACAGGGATCTTGAGACCCAGTACTTC. Translation gives CASSQNRDLETQYF.

This chain joins TRBV21-1 and TRBJ1-1; the D call TRBD1 from the table was never checked on the DNA. TRBV21-1 is classified as a pseudogene. The CDR3 sequence is 11 residues long. The CDR3 DNA reads as TGTGCTGAACCTACTACAGGACCTACTTTCTTT. It specifies CAEPTTGPTFF.

This clone was recorded a few times. The gene calls are TRBV5-1 and TRBJ2-7, with 9 nucleotides matching TRBD1. With V trimmed by 4 bases and J by 2 bases, 4 bases remained unmatched. Germline V gene data show CDR1 as SGHRS and CDR2 as YFSETQ. This CDR3 has 14 amino acids. The CDR3 DNA is TGCGCCAGCAGCGCGGACAGGGGAGCCTACGAGCAGTACTTC. It is translated as CASSADRGAYEQYF.

In this sample, this clone turned up a few times. The rearrangement joins TRBV7-2 to TRBJ2-7; D ambiguous. Germline CDR1 and CDR2: SGHTA and FQGNSA. This CDR3 spans 12 amino acids. V was shortened by 2 bases and J by 5 bases, with 7 bases between the two germline ends. The CDR3 is CASSLNRDEQYF. The DNA of the CDR3 is TGTGCCAGCAGCTTAAACCGGGACGAGCAGTACTTC.